The next 19 T cell receptor beta chains were all read from a single sample in a study of blood T cell repertoires in COVID-19. Measured with immunoSEQ multiplex PCR; TCRdb has only the in-frame clones, and not every one. The profile shows more than 300,000 clones, approximately 88% of them singletons. Source material: peripheral blood. These receptors were collected from a woman in her 30s with COVID-19, enrolled during active disease.

The chain recombines TRBV5-1 with TRBJ2-3; D gene unclear. The germline V and J ends were trimmed by 0 bases and 2 bases, with 16 bases remaining between them. CDR3 length: 17 residues. Germline V gene lookup returns CDR1 SGHRS and CDR2 YFSETQ. The CDR3 sequence: CASSLGHNLGNTDTQYF. The CDR3 nucleotides are TGCGCCAGCAGCTTGGGACACAACTTAGGCAACACAGATACGCAGTATTTT.

V gene TRBV6-6 combines with J gene TRBJ2-7; no firm D call. Germline V lookup: CDR1 MNHNY, CDR2 SVGAGI (reference sequence). The CDR3 has 12 residues. Trimming shortened V by 3 bases and J by 4 bases, and 7 bases separated the two germline ends. CDR3 in DNA: TGTGCCAGCAGTTATGGAGTTTACGAGCAGTACGTC. Its translation is CASSYGVYEQYV.

This clone showed up just once. Written as DNA, the CDR3 is TGTGCCAGCAGCCAAGTCAGCGGGGGGGCCGGGAATGAGCAGTTCTTC. Translated, it gives CASSQVSGGAGNEQFF. The chain combines TRBV3-1 (or the pseudogene TRBV3-2) with TRBJ2-1, with 10 nucleotides matching TRBD2. The CDR3 has 16 amino acids. CDR1 and CDR2 from the germline V gene are LGHDT and YNNKEL (reference sequence). V gave up 1 base and J gave up 7 bases; unmatched junction bases: 7.

The chain joins TRBV5-5 to TRBJ2-1; 8 bases align to TRBD1. Germline loops: CDR1 SGHKS, CDR2 YYEKEE (reference sequence). The CDR3 spans 13 residues. The J segment lost 6 bases and the V segment lost 2 bases, leaving 1 base of the junction unmatched. The CDR3 DNA follows: TGTGCCAGCAGCTTAGGACAGGGCAATGAGCAGTTCTTC. Its translation: CASSLGQGNEQFF. Complete variable domain (other parts from reference TRBV5-5 and TRBJ2-1): DAGVTQSPTHLIKTRGQQVTLRCSPISGHKSVSWYQQVLGQGPQFIFQYYEKEERGRGNFPDRFSARQFPNYSSELNVNALLLGDSALYLCASSLGQGNEQFFGPGTRLTVL.

The gene calls are TRBV12-3 or TRBV12-4 and TRBJ1-5; a possible D gene is TRBD1 (5 bases). This CDR3 is built from 11 residues. V lost 5 bases, J lost 10 bases, and 9 bases lay in between. The CDR3 sequence is CASSGGEPQHF. CDR3 nucleotides: TGTGCCAGCAGTGGGGGGGAACCCCAGCATTTT.

V gene TRBV9 combines with J gene TRBJ2-2; tentatively, D is TRBD2 (5 bases). Deletions cut 4 bases from V and 6 bases from J, with 19 bases between. The CDR3 runs 16 residues. CDR1 and CDR2 (germline): SGDLS, YYNGEE. The CDR3 DNA follows: TGTGCCAGCAGCCCAACTAGTTTGTTAACCTCCGGGGAGCTGTTTTTT. Protein sequence: CASSPTSLLTSGELFF.

The V gene is TRBV9, the J gene TRBJ1-3; 7 bases are a match to TRBD1. Germline assignment: CDR1 SGDLS and CDR2 YYNGEE. The CDR3 is 16 residues long. The ends lost 0 bases at V and 3 bases at J; junction bases unmatched: 6. The DNA for the CDR3 is TGTGCCAGCAGCGTAGAGGCAGGGGGAATTGGAAACACCATATATTTT. Protein: CASSVEAGGIGNTIYF.

The rearrangement links TRBV23-1 to TRBJ1-1; no clear D gene. Being an ORF, TRBV23-1 has a function that is uncertain. This CDR3 spans 14 amino acids. Trimming removed 3 bases at V and 5 bases at J, with 13 bases between. The CDR3 nucleotides read TGCGCCAGCAGTCATCGAGGAGTACGGACTGAAGCTTTCTTT. Its translation is CASSHRGVRTEAFF.

The genes are TRBV5-6 and TRBJ1-6, with 11 bases fitting TRBD1. This CDR3 region has 17 residues. The V gene end was trimmed by 4 bases and the J gene end by 9 bases; junction bases not matched to a gene: 12. Germline V lookup: CDR1 SGHDT, CDR2 YYEEEE. The CDR3 is CASSLAGTGGIGSPLHF. DNA of the CDR3: TGTGCCAGCAGCCTTGCCGGGACAGGGGGAATCGGTTCACCCCTCCACTTT. Supplemented by reference TRBV5-6 and TRBJ1-6, the full variable domain reads DAGVTQSPTHLIKTRGQQVTLRCSPKSGHDTVSWYQQALGQGPQFIFQYYEEEERQRGNFPDRFSGHQFPNYSSELNVNALLLGDSALYLCASSLAGTGGIGSPLHFGNGTRLTVT.

The J gene is TRBJ2-2, the V gene TRBV2; D not certain. This CDR3 is 11 amino acids long. CDR1 and CDR2 (germline): SNHLY, FYNNEI. Trimming pared 5 bases from V and 6 bases from J, leaving 4 bases between. CDR3 bases: TGTGCCAGCAGTATCGCCGGGGAGCTGTTTTTT. Protein product: CASSIAGELFF.

On this clone itself: The sample carries other DNA sequences with the same CDR3. The V call is TRBV5-1, the J call TRBJ2-1, with 11 bases fitting TRBD1. Germline assignment: CDR1 SGHRS and CDR2 YFSETQ. The ends lost 2 bases at V and 7 bases at J; junction bases unmatched: 2. The CDR3 sequence is 14 residues long. The CDR3 is CASSLGTGGNEQFF. The CDR3 DNA reads TGCGCCAGCAGCTTAGGGACAGGGGGGAATGAGCAGTTCTTC.

This clone was picked up a small number of times. The J gene is TRBJ1-2, the V gene TRBV5-5, with D perhaps TRBD1 (5 bases). The CDR3 is 16 residues long. The V and J ends lost 0 bases and 1 base respectively, with 13 bases between them. The V gene's germline CDR1 is SGHKS and CDR2 YYEKEE (reference sequence). The CDR3 protein is CASSLVIPQGNYGYTF. CDR3 DNA: TGTGCCAGCAGCTTGGTTATCCCTCAGGGTAACTATGGCTACACCTTC.

The rearrangement uses TRBV19 and TRBJ1-5, with 8 bases aligning to TRBD1. From germline, CDR1 is LNHDA and CDR2 SQIVND (reference sequence). Trimming cost V 5 bases and J 10 bases; bases outside gene matches: 10. CDR3 length: 14 amino acids. CDR3 residues: CASSPWAGGGPQHF. In DNA, the CDR3 is TGTGCCAGTAGTCCATGGGCAGGGGGCGGTCCCCAGCATTTT. Based on the CDR3 plus reference TRBV19 and TRBJ1-5, the full variable domain is DGGITQSPKYLFRKEGQNVTLSCEQNLNHDAMYWYRQDPGQGLRLIYYSQIVNDFQKGDIAEGYSVSREKKESFPLTVTSAQKNPTAFYLCASSPWAGGGPQHFGDGTRLSIL.

This clone has just a few counts. The chain uses TRBV25-1 and TRBJ2-1, with D possibly TRBD2 on 5 matching bases. Germline CDR1 reads MGHDK; CDR2 reads SYGVNS. V gave up 2 bases and J gave up 0 bases, with 8 bases separating them. The CDR3 is made up of 15 amino acids. CDR3 in DNA: TGTGCCAGCAGTGAAACTGGAGGCTCCTACAATGAGCAGTTCTTC. It yields the protein CASSETGGSYNEQFF.

This chain connects TRBV5-8 to TRBJ1-5; D uncertain. The germline V gene encodes CDR1 SGHTS and CDR2 YDEGEE. This CDR3 is 11 amino acids long. Trimming stripped 4 bases from V and 6 bases from J, with 5 bases between. CDR3 DNA sequence: TGTGCCAGCAGCCCGGGTCAGCCCCAGCATTTT. Translation gives CASSPGQPQHF.

For this clone: The germline gene is not matched at one end of the junction; a read error may be the cause. J is TRBJ1-1 and V is TRBV7-8; TRBD1 matches at 8 bases. From germline, CDR1 is SGHVS and CDR2 FQNEAQ. CDR3 length: 12 residues. The CDR3 loop reads CASSSRDRKRIF. For the CDR3, the DNA is TGTGCCAGCAGCTCCAGGGACAGGAAAAGGATCTTT.

The V and J genes are TRBV7-6 and TRBJ1-6, with D unresolved. V lost 3 bases to trimming and J lost 7 bases, with 16 bases between them. In germline, CDR1 is SGHVS, CDR2 FNYEAQ. The CDR3 length is 16 residues. DNA for the CDR3: TGTGCCAGCAGCTTCTCTCCCCAGCGAGGAAATTCACCCCTCCACTTT. It translates to CASSFSPQRGNSPLHF.

J is TRBJ1-1 and V is TRBV7-2; no firm D call. CDR1 and CDR2 from the germline V gene are SGHTA and FQGNSA. The CDR3 extends over 13 amino acids. Trimming shortened V by 2 bases and J by 5 bases, and 9 bases separated the two germline ends. The CDR3 protein is CASSLSSVTEAFF. CDR3 bases: TGTGCCAGCAGCTTATCAAGCGTGACTGAAGCTTTCTTT.

The chain has TRBV6-5 and TRBJ1-1; a possible D gene is TRBD1 (6 bases). Germline loops: CDR1 MNHEY, CDR2 SVGAGI. The CDR3 sequence is 15 residues long. V lost 7 bases, J lost 2 bases, and 17 bases lay in between. The CDR3 bases are TGTGCCAGCACACCAGCGAAGGGGGTAAACACTGAAGCTTTCTTT. Protein sequence: CASTPAKGVNTEAFF.